This TCR beta chain originates from a study of identical twins. Study-level points and caveats: Memory repertoires lacked the insertion deficit that abundant cord blood beta clonotypes showed. These conclusions were based on statistical analysis (cross-sectional, not following the same donors). The study found weaker excess twin sharing in beta out-of-frame sequences.

This clonotype has a handful of counts. Its antigen is currently unknown. TCRdb redid the calling of the 5' RACE reads with MiXCR, one entry per CDR3 protein. The sample has approximately 680,000 distinct CDR3 sequences, about 7.1% seen once. Germline CDR1 DFQATT, CDR2 SNEGSKA (reference sequence). The V segment lost 4 bases and the J segment 3 bases; nucleotides outside the gene matches: 9. This CDR3 spans 15 amino acids. This sample also belongs to another study, concerning yellow fever vaccine responses in identical twins. That study reports: Twins reportedly mounted vaccine T cell responses that seemed partly convergent, partly personalized.

The sample comprised PBMCs. The clonotype comes from a woman aged 18-30 years in good health. The gene calls are TRBV20-1 and TRBJ2-5; 9 bases are a match to TRBD2. The CDR3 here is CSAMGAGGKEETQYF. Written as DNA, the CDR3 is TGCAGTGCTATGGGAGCGGGGGGCAAGGAAGAGACCCAGTACTTC.